This is a list of T cell receptor beta chains from one sample in a study of shared clonotypes between healthy human individuals. This table comes from immunoSEQ multiplex PCR, and its TCRdb copy is limited to in-frame clones, with some not included. This sample carries 2,500,000 or so clones, 85% to 95% of them seen once, and the ten largest clones take more than 0.12%. Sequenced sample: naive CD4+ T cells sorted from blood. These receptors all stem from a man between 18 and 35 years old in good health. Both conserved end residues are part of each CDR3. The D gene is left open where the match is weak. Part of the rows lack a size; the others show once, few, many or a class for expanded clones.

size: NA
V: TRBV5-1
J: TRBJ1-1
D: NA
DNA: TGCGCCAGCAGCTTGGCCGGACAGAAAAGTACTGAAGCTTTCTTT
CDR3: CASSLAGQKSTEAFF

size: NA
V: TRBV4-1
J: TRBJ2-7
D: NA
DNA: TGCGCCAGCAGCCATTTACAGAGGGTGGGGTACGAGCAGTACTTC
CDR3: CASSHLQRVGYEQYF

size: NA
V: TRBV5-1
J: TRBJ1-1
D: NA
DNA: TGCGCCAGCAGCCCGGGTGGGAGGGGCGGGTTAACTGAAGCTTTCTTT
CDR3: CASSPGGRGGLTEAFF

size: NA
V: TRBV29-1
J: TRBJ2-7
D: NA
DNA: TGCAGCGTTGGTCCAGGCAACTTCGGAGTGAACGAGCAGTACTTC
CDR3: CSVGPGNFGVNEQYF

size: NA
V: TRBV18
J: TRBJ1-4
D: NA
DNA: TGTGCCAGCTCACCACCTTCAATTTCACGGAATGAAAAACTGTTTTTT
CDR3: CASSPPSISRNEKLFF

size: NA
V: TRBV29-1
J: TRBJ1-1
D: NA
DNA: TGCAGCGTTGAAGTTCGGGGGAGGTACACTGAAGCTTTCTTT
CDR3: CSVEVRGRYTEAFF

size: NA
V: TRBV9
J: TRBJ2-7
D: TRBD1
DNA: TGTGCCAGCAGTGTGACAGGGGGCACACCCTACGAGCAGTACTTC
CDR3: CASSVTGGTPYEQYF

size: NA
V: TRBV19
J: TRBJ2-1
D: TRBD2
DNA: TGTGCCAGTAGTATAGGATTGGCGGGGGTGATTAATGAGCAGTTCTTC
CDR3: CASSIGLAGVINEQFF

size: NA
V: TRBV29-1
J: TRBJ2-3
D: NA
DNA: TGCAGCGGCGGGACTGCCACTCTGGATACGCAGTATTTT
CDR3: CSGGTATLDTQYF

size: NA
V: TRBV19
J: TRBJ2-2
D: TRBD1
DNA: TGTGCCAGTACCCCACGGAGGACAGGGGGAAGGTCGAACACCGGGGAGCTGTTTTTT
CDR3: CASTPRRTGGRSNTGELFF

size: NA
V: TRBV9
J: TRBJ2-7
D: TRBD1
DNA: TGTGCCAGCAGCGTAGACCCAGGGGGCACGCCCTACGAGCAGTACTTC
CDR3: CASSVDPGGTPYEQYF

size: NA
V: TRBV5-1
J: TRBJ1-6
D: NA
DNA: TGCGCCAGCAGCTTATCAGGGGAGGAAAATTCACCCCTCCACTTT
CDR3: CASSLSGEENSPLHF

size: NA
V: TRBV6-1
J: TRBJ2-3
D: TRBD1
DNA: TGTGCCAGCATGGAACAGGGGTTGAACACAGATACGCAGTATTTT
CDR3: CASMEQGLNTDTQYF

size: NA
V: TRBV19
J: TRBJ1-2
D: TRBD1
DNA: TGTGCCAGTAGTCTCGGACAGGGAATGGGAGGCTACACCTTC
CDR3: CASSLGQGMGGYTF

size: NA
V: TRBV15
J: TRBJ2-1
D: NA
DNA: TGTGCCACCAGCAGAGTCCCGAGGTACCCCCATGAGCAGTTCTTC
CDR3: CATSRVPRYPHEQFF

size: NA
V: TRBV10-1
J: TRBJ2-2
D: TRBD1
DNA: TGCGCCAGCAGTGAGTCGTTAACTGGACAGGGTGACCCTTCGAACACCGGGGAGCTGTTTTTT
CDR3: CASSESLTGQGDPSNTGELFF

size: NA
V: TRBV18
J: TRBJ1-3
D: NA
DNA: TGTGCCAGCTCACCAGGCCCGGCGGGGAACTCTGGAAACACCATATATTTT
CDR3: CASSPGPAGNSGNTIYF

size: NA
V: TRBV20-1
J: TRBJ1-1
D: NA
DNA: TGCAGTGCTAATACCGTTCCTGAAGCTTTCTTT
CDR3: CSANTVPEAFF

size: NA
V: TRBV27
J: TRBJ2-4
D: TRBD1
DNA: TGTGCCAGCAGTACCTTTATAAGGACAGGGGAGGGAAAAAACATTCAGTACTTC
CDR3: CASSTFIRTGEGKNIQYF

size: few
V: TRBV10-3
J: TRBJ1-5
D: NA
DNA: TGTGCCATCCAGCCAGCCCAAAATCAGCCCCAGCATTTT
CDR3: CAIQPAQNQPQHF

size: NA
V: TRBV13
J: TRBJ1-1
D: TRBD1
DNA: TGTGCCAGCAGCCTAGGGGGCAGCGGGTCCACTGAAGCTTTCTTT
CDR3: CASSLGGSGSTEAFF

size: NA
V: TRBV2
J: TRBJ2-2
D: NA
DNA: TGTGCCACCGGCGGGGCGAACACCGGGGAGCTGTTTTTT
CDR3: CATGGANTGELFF

size: once
V: TRBV23-1
J: TRBJ2-3
D: TRBD2
DNA: TGCGCCAGCAGTCAAGGGGGACTAGCGGGAGGTACAGATACGCAGTATTTT
CDR3: CASSQGGLAGGTDTQYF

size: NA
V: TRBV5-1
J: TRBJ2-6
D: TRBD1
DNA: TGCGCCAGCAGCTTGATTGGGACAGCTGGGGCCAACGTCCTGACTTTC
CDR3: CASSLIGTAGANVLTF

size: NA
V: TRBV9
J: TRBJ2-3
D: TRBD2
DNA: TGTGCCAGCAGCGTAGATCTAGCGGGGGGGCTTCGAGATACGCAGTATTTT
CDR3: CASSVDLAGGLRDTQYF

size: NA
V: TRBV18
J: TRBJ2-5
D: TRBD2
DNA: TGTGCCAGCTCAAACCCGGGACTAGCGGGAGAGACCCAGTACTTC
CDR3: CASSNPGLAGETQYF

size: NA
V: TRBV28
J: TRBJ1-6
D: NA
DNA: TGTGCCAGCAGTTTGGGGGGGGTTTTCAATTCACCCCTCCACTTT
CDR3: CASSLGGVFNSPLHF

size: few
V: TRBV5-1
J: TRBJ1-1
D: NA
DNA: TGCGCCAGCAGCCCCGAAGTTGTCCCCGCTGAAGCTTTCTTT
CDR3: CASSPEVVPAEAFF

size: NA
V: TRBV19
J: TRBJ2-1
D: NA
DNA: TGTGCCAGTAGTATAGTTGAGGGGAGCAAGTTCTTC
CDR3: CASSIVEGSKFF

size: NA
V: TRBV29-1
J: TRBJ2-5
D: TRBD1
DNA: TGCAGCGTTGGGATTACACAGGGGGCTTGGAGGGAGACCCAGTACTTC
CDR3: CSVGITQGAWRETQYF

size: NA
V: TRBV7-2
J: TRBJ2-3
D: TRBD1
DNA: TGTGCCAGCAGCGCGGGACAGGGAGGCGCAGATACGCAGTATTTT
CDR3: CASSAGQGGADTQYF

size: NA
V: TRBV7-7
J: TRBJ2-5
D: NA
DNA: TGTGCTAGCAGCCAGGTACCCCAAGAGACCCAGTACTTC
CDR3: CASSQVPQETQYF

size: NA
V: TRBV28
J: TRBJ2-2
D: TRBD2
DNA: TGTGCCAGCAGTTCGGGCGAACTAGCGGGGACGGGGGAGCTGTTTTTT
CDR3: CASSSGELAGTGELFF

size: NA
V: TRBV7-9
J: TRBJ2-7
D: NA
DNA: TGTGCCAGCAGCTCCATTGGGTACGAGCAGTACTTC
CDR3: CASSSIGYEQYF

size: NA
V: TRBV4-2
J: TRBJ2-1
D: NA
DNA: TGTGCCAGCAGCCAAGATCTTGGGGGGGGCCCCTACAATGAGCAGTTCTTC
CDR3: CASSQDLGGGPYNEQFF

size: once
V: TRBV7-2
J: TRBJ2-7
D: TRBD2
DNA: TGTGCCAGCAGCTCAGCCGGGACTAGCGAGTACTTC
CDR3: CASSSAGTSEYF

size: NA
V: TRBV9
J: TRBJ2-1
D: NA
DNA: TGTGCCAGCAGCGTAGCTTGGCAAGGAGCGGATCTTTACAATGAGCAGTTCTTC
CDR3: CASSVAWQGADLYNEQFF

size: NA
V: TRBV19
J: TRBJ2-2
D: TRBD1
DNA: TGTGCCATAAGTGGACAGGGGGACACCGGGGAGCTGTTTTTT
CDR3: CAISGQGDTGELFF

size: NA
V: TRBV7-2
J: TRBJ2-7
D: TRBD2
DNA: TGTGCCAGCAGCAACCGGGACTACTACGAGCAGTACTTC
CDR3: CASSNRDYYEQYF